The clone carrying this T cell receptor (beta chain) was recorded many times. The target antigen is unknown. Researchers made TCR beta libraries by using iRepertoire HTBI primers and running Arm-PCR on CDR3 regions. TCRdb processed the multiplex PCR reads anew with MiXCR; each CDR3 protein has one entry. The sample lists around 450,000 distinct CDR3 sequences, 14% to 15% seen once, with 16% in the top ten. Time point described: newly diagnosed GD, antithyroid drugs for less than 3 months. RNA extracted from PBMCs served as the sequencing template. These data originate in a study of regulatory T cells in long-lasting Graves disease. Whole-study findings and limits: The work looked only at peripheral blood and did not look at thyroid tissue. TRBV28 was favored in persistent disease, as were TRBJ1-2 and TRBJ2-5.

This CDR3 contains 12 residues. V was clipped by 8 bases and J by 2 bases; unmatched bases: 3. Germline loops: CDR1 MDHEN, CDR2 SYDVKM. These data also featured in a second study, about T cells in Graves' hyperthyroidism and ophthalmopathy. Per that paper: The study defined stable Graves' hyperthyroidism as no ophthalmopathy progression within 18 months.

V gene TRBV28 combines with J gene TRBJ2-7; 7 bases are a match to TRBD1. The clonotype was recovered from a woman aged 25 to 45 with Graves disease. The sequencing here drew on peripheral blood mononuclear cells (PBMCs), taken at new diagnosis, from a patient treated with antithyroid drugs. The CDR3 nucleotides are TGTGCCAGCTTCACAGGGGCCTACGAGCAGTACTTC. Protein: CASFTGAYEQYF.